Included here is one T cell receptor (beta chain) sequence, with context. This clonotype has just a few counts. Its antigen target is currently unknown. No base qualities exist here, and no much larger clone lies one base off it. Systemically healthy Caucasian individuals from Russia, approximately 39 in total and aged about 6 to 95 years, were included as donors. Each donor gave 9.5 to 10 milliliters of peripheral blood, drawn into EDTA-treated Vacutainer tubes. Ficoll-Paque density-gradient centrifugation was used to isolate PBMCs, with at least 7 million per sample. Total RNA was extracted from PBMCs with Trizol reagent, with at least 6 micrograms obtained per sample. The percentages of naive CD45RAhigh/CD27high T cells were determined by flow cytometry on a PBMC aliquot from every donor. This entry is derived from a study of blood T cells in healthy people across ages (dated by TCRdb to between 2015 and 2017). With regard to the full study: In model experiments, template switching captured about one uniquely barcoded TCR beta cDNA molecule for every two T cells. The donors were divided into four age groups: young (average around 17 years), middle-aged (almost 40), aged (approximately 62) and long-lived (around 80). The study measured age-related changes in TCR beta repertoire diversity using deep sequencing normalized with unique cDNA molecular identifiers. To avoid experimental bias, donors of different ages were distributed randomly across sequencing lanes. Two additional independent replicas of 1 million unique cDNA reads from the same blood draw were analyzed for two donors (one aged 18 to 30 and one aged 80 or older).

What the research found in general, with its limitations: Donor CMV infection status was unknown, potentially confounding age-related changes in expanded clonotypes. Estimates of total diversity from one million sequenced T cells were regarded as lower bounds and underestimates. Because profiling used bulk unsorted PBMCs, naive and antigen-experienced compartments could not be compared conclusively. Observed TCR beta diversity per million T cells fell roughly linearly with age, and a significant reduction was already apparent by age about 36. Compared with the aged group, the long-lived group had more naive CD4+ T cells, fewer expanded clones and increased TCR diversity, suggesting age selection. Observed TCR beta diversity correlated strongly with the percentage of naive T cells measured by flow cytometry.

Preparation of the library involved 5' RACE. Sequenced on an Illumina HiSeq 2500. A second PCR of about 7 to 12 cycles was performed with a sample-barcoded 5' primer and a J-beta primer mix. Each TCR beta cDNA molecule received a unique molecular identifier from a template-switch 5' adaptor carrying 12 random nucleotides. Each sample yielded at least 2.5 million CDR3-containing paired-end reads. All of the RNA was converted into first-strand cDNA using the Mint cDNA synthesis kit, with a TRBC-specific oligonucleotide serving as the primer. Following uracil-DNA glycosylase treatment, a first 18-cycle PCR with universal primers M1SS and BC2_uni_R was performed on all cDNA. For the original study's pipeline: For normalization, 1 million high-quality reads were randomly selected from each sample, with every read carrying a distinct molecular identifier. Instead of being binned into consensus sequences, reads that shared molecular identifiers were thrown out. CDR3 identification, clonotype clustering and error correction used MiTCR with a Q25 quality threshold and the strictest error-elimination algorithm. A nonparametric unseen species model using Euler transformation provided a lower-bound estimate of total TCR beta diversity. TCRdb took the public reads, trimmed them with fastp at Q25, ran MiXCR for clone calling and kept in-frame beta chains. Rows matching on CDR3 protein sequence are summarized as one entry with the most common DNA and genes. TCRdb, not the original authors, processed these V and J calls. The sample yields hundreds of thousands of distinct CDR3 sequences; roughly 53% were counted once. Jointly, the top ten make up 30% to 45% of the sample.

From a lookup of the germline V gene (reference sequence), CDR1 and CDR2 are SEHNR and FQNEAQ. The CDR3 holds 16 amino acids from the cysteine to the phenylalanine. CDR3 DNA is the only sequence kept; it has 48 bases, read in frame from the first base. Trimming removed 0 bases from V and 6 bases from J, leaving 15 bases between the germline ends. The chain was built from TRBV7-9 and TRBJ2-1, with TRBD1 as a weak D call on 6 bases. This receptor was identified in a man in his fifties or sixties in good health. Sequencing input: blood. The CDR3 reads as follows: CASSLAGAGTFNEQFF. The DNA sequence reads TGTGCCAGCAGCTTAGCGGGGGCAGGGACATTCAATGAGCAGTTCTTC.